This T cell receptor (beta chain) was recovered during a study of blood T cell repertoires in COVID-19. CDR1 MDHEN and CDR2 SYDVKM come from the germline V gene. V shed 4 bases and J 3 bases; nucleotides not matched to a gene: 9. The CDR3 runs to 15 residues. Libraries were prepared by immunoSEQ multiplex PCR; TCRdb keeps only in-frame clonotypes and omits some of them. The sample consists of about 330,000 clones, approximately 87% of them appearing once. V and J are TRBV28 and TRBJ2-7; 7 bases are a match to TRBD1. The sequencing sample was made of PBMCs or T cells enriched from blood (not recorded which). The clonotype originates from a woman in her thirties who had recovered from COVID-19. CDR3: CASSSVGQQFYEQYF. CDR3 DNA sequence: TGTGCCAGCAGTTCTGTGGGACAGCAGTTCTACGAGCAGTACTTC.